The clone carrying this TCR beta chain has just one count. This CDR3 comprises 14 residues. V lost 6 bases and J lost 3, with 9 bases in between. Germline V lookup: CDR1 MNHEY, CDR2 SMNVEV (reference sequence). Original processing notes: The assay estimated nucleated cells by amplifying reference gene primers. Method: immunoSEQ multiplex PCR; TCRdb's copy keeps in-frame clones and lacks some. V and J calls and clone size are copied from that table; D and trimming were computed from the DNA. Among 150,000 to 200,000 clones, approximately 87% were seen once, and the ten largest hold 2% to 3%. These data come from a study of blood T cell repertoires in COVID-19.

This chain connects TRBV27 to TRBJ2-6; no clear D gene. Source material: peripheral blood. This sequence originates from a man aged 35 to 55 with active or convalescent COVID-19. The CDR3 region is CASRNSHGANVLTF. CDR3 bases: TGTGCCAGCAGGAATAGCCATGGGGCCAACGTCCTGACTTTC.